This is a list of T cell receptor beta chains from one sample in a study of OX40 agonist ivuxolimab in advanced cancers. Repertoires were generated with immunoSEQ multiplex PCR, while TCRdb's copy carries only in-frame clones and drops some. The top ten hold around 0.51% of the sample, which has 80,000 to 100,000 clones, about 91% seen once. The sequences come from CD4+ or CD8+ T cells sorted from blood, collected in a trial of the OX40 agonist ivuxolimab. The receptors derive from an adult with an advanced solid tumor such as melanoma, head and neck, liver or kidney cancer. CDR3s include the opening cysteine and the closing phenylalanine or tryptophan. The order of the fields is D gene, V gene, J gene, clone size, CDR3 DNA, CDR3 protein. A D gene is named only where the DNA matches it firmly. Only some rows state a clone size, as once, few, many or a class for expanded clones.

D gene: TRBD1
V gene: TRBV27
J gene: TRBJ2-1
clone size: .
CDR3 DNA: TGTGCCAGCAGGCCTCAGGGGGCTTTTGATGAGCAGTTCTTC
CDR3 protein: CASRPQGAFDEQFF

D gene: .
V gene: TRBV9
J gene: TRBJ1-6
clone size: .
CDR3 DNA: TGTGCCGGCAGCCGGGACCCCCGACGCTCCTATAATTCACCCCTCCACTTT
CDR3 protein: CAGSRDPRRSYNSPLHF

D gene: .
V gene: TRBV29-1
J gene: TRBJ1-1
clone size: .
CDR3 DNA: TGCAGCGGCGGCTCTTGGGGTGGCACTGAAGCTTTCTTT
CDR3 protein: CSGGSWGGTEAFF

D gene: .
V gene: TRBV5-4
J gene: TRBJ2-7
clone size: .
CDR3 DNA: TGTGCCAGCAGCTTGGATCCCACAGGTTTGACCTACGAGCAGTACTTC
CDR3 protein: CASSLDPTGLTYEQYF

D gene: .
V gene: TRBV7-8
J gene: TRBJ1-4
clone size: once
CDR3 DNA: TGTGCCAGCAGCCAGACACGGTTCAATGAAAAACTGTTTTTT
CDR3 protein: CASSQTRFNEKLFF

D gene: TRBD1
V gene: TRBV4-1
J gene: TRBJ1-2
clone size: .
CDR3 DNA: TGCGCCAGCAGCCAAGATCGATACAGGGGTGGCTACACCTTC
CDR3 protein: CASSQDRYRGGYTF

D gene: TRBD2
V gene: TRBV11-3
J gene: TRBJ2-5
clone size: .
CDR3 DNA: TGTGCCAGCTCTTTCCTTAGCGGGAGGGCCCCAGAGACCCAGTACTTC
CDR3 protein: CASSFLSGRAPETQYF

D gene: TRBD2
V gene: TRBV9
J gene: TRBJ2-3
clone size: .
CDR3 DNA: TGTGCCAGCAGCGTAGGGGGCGGCGGGGGGGGCACAGATACGCAGTATTTT
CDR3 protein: CASSVGGGGGGTDTQYF

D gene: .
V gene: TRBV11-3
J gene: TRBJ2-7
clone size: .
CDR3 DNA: TGTGCCAGCAGCTTAGAGCACGGGACAACGTACGAGCAGTACTTC
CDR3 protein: CASSLEHGTTYEQYF

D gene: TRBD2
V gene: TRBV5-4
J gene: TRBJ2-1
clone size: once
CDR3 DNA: TGTGCCAGCAGCGTCGGGACTAGCGATGAGCAGTTCTTC
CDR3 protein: CASSVGTSDEQFF

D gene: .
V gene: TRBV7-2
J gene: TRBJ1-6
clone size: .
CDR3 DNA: TGTGCCAGCAGCTTCGCGGGAGTGACCTATAATTCACCCCTCCACTTT
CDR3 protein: CASSFAGVTYNSPLHF

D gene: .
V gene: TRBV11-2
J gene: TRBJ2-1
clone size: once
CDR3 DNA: TGTGCCAGCAGCTCGGATTCCTACAATGAGCAGTTCTTC
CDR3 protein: CASSSDSYNEQFF

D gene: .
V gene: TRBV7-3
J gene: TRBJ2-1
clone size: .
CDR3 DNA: TGTGCCAGCAGCTCTAGAACCGGGTCAACGGAGCAGTTCTTC
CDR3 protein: CASSSRTGSTEQFF

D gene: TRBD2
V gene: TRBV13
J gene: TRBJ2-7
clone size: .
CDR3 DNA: TGTGCCAGCAGCGAGGGACTAGCGGACTACGAGCAGTACTTC
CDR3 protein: CASSEGLADYEQYF

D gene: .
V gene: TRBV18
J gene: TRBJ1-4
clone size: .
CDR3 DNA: TGTGCCAGCTCACTAAACACGGCCACGGGGGGTAATGAAAAACTGTTTTTT
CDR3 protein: CASSLNTATGGNEKLFF

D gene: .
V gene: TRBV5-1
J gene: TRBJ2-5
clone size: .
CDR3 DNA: TGCGCCAGCAGCTTGGCGTCCGGGCCCCAAGAGACCCAGTACTTC
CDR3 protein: CASSLASGPQETQYF

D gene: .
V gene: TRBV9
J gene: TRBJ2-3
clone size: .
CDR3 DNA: TGTGCCAGCAGCGTCGGGACCTCAGATACGCAGTATTTT
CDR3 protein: CASSVGTSDTQYF

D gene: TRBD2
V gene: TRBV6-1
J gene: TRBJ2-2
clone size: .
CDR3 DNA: TGTGCCAGCAGTGAAGTGCTAGCGGGACGACCGAACACCGGGGAGCTGTTTTTT
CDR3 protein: CASSEVLAGRPNTGELFF

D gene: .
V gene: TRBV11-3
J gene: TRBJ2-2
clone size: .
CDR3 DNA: TGTGCCAGCAGCTTAGGGAAAGGGACACAGGGCACCGGGGAGCTGTTTTTT
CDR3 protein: CASSLGKGTQGTGELFF

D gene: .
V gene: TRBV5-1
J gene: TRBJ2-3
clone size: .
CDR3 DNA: TGCGCCAGCAGCCTCGGACAGTCCACAGATACGCAGTATTTT
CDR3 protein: CASSLGQSTDTQYF

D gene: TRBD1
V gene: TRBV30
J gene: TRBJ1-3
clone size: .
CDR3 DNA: TGTGCCTGGTCAATTAACAGGGGGCCTGGAAACACCATATATTTT
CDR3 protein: CAWSINRGPGNTIYF

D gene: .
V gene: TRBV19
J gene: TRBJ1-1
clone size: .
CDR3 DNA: TGTGCCAGTAGTCCAGGGCCCCCGCCTGAAGCTTTCTTT
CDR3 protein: CASSPGPPPEAFF

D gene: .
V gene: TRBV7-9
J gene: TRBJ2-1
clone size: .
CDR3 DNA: TGTGCCAGCAGCTTAGCGGATGAGCAGTTCTTC
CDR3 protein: CASSLADEQFF

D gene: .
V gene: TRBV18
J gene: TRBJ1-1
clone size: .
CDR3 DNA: TGTGCCAGCTCACCCTCCTCTAGAGGGGGAAAAGAAGCTTTCTTT
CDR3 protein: CASSPSSRGGKEAFF

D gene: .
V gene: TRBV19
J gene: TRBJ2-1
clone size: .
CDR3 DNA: TGTGCCACTTCCTGGGTACAGTCCTACAATGAGCAGTTCTTC
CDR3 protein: CATSWVQSYNEQFF

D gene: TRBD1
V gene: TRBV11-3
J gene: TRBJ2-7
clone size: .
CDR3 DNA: TGTGCCAGCAGCCGGACAGGGTCATACGAGCAGTACTTC
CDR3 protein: CASSRTGSYEQYF

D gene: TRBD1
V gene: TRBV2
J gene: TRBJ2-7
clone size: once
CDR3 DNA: TGTGCCAGCAGCCGGGACAGGGATTACTACGAGCAGTACTTC
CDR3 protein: CASSRDRDYYEQYF

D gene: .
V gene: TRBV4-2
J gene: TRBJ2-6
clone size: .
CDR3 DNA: TGTGCCAGCAGCCAAGTCCTATCAGCCTCTGGGGCCAACGTCCTGACTTTC
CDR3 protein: CASSQVLSASGANVLTF

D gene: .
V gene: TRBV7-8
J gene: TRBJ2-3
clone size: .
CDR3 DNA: TGTGCCAGCAATCGATTTACCTCTTGGGCAGATACGCAGTATTTT
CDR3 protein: CASNRFTSWADTQYF

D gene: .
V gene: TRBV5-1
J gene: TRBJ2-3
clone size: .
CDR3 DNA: TGCGCCAGCAGCTTGGGGCAGGGCGGAGGGGATACGCAGTATTTT
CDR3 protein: CASSLGQGGGDTQYF

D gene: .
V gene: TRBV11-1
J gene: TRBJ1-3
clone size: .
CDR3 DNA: TGTGCCAGCAGCTTCGGACTCTCTGGAAACACCATATATTTT
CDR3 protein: CASSFGLSGNTIYF

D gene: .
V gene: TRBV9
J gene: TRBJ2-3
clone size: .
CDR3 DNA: TGTGCCAGCAGCCCGACGGGGGATACGCAGTATTTT
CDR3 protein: CASSPTGDTQYF

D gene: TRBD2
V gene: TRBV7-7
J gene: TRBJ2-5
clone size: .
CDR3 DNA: TGTGCTAGCAGCTCTACAACTAGCGGGGGGGCGACCCAAGAGACCCAGTACTTC
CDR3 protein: CASSSTTSGGATQETQYF

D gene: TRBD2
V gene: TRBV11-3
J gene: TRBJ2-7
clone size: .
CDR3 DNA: TGTGCCAGCAGCTTACTAGCGGTCACAAGCTACGAGCAGTACTTC
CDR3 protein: CASSLLAVTSYEQYF

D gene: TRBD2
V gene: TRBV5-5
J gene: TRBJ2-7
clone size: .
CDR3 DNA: TGTGCCAGCAGGCTGGCGGCTAGCGGGAGTTACGAGCAGTACTTC
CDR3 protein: CASRLAASGSYEQYF

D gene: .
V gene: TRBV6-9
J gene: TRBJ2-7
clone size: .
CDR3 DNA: TGTGCCAGCATCGGCGCCCCCTACGAGCAGTACTTC
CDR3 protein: CASIGAPYEQYF

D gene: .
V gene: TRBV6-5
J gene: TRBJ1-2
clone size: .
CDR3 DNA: TGTGCCAGCAGACAGGACAGTAACTATGGCTACACCTTC
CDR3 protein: CASRQDSNYGYTF

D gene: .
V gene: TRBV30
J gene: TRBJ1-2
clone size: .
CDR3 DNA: TGTGCCCCGGAAGTCAGGGTCGGCTACACCTTC
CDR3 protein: CAPEVRVGYTF

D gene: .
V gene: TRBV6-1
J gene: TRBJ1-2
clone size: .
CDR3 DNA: TGTGCCAGCAGTGAAGCGACAACAGGGAACTATGGCTACACCTTC
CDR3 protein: CASSEATTGNYGYTF

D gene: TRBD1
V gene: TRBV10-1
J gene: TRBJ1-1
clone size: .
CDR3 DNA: TGCGCCAGTTCAGGTAGCAGGGGGCCGAGGACTGAAGCTTTCTTT
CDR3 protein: CASSGSRGPRTEAFF